This TCR beta chain was captured by sequencing in a study of CD8+ T cells in alopecia areata. The wider study: Severity scoring for treated patients was based on the percentage of affected scalp area. General observations from the study: Researchers report lesional scalp, most notably alopecia totalis/universalis, outstripped normal scalp in clonality.

The length of the CDR3 is 15 residues. The V end lost 11 bases, the J end lost 0 bases, and 14 bases lay between the germline ends. CDR1 is SEHNR, CDR2 FQNEAQ, per germline (reference sequence). On this clone: The antigen is unknown.

It was cDNA, reverse transcribed from extracted RNA, that served as the sequencing template. The data were produced by immunoSEQ multiplex PCR, yet TCRdb's version contains in-frame clones alone and is incomplete. The top ten hold 0.65% to 0.7% of the sample, which has around 190,000 clones, 60% seen once. Treatment described: oral pan-JAK inhibitor, 5-10 mg twice daily. CD4+ and CD8+ T cells were sorted from PBMCs. The source of this sequence is a human donor with alopecia areata. The rearrangement uses TRBV7-9 and TRBJ2-6; D might be TRBD1 (6 bases). This material consisted of CD4+ T cells sorted from blood, taken at week 4, from a patient treated with tofacitinib. CDR3 DNA sequence: TGTGCCGTACTCAGGGGCATCTCTGGGGCCAACGTCCTGACTTTC. It specifies CAVLRGISGANVLTF.